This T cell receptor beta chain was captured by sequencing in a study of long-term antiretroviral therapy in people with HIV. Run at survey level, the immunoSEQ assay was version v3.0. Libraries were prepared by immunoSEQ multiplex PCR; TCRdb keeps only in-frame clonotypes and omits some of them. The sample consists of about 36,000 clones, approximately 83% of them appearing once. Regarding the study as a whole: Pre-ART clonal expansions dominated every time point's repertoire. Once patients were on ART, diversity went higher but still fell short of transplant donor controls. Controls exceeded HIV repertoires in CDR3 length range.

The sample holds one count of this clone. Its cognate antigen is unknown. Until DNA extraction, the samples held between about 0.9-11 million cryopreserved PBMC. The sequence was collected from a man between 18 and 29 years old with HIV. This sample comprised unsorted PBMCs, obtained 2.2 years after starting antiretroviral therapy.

DNA of the CDR3: TGTGCCAGCTCACCCTCCGGGGGAGTCGGTGAAGCTTTCTTT. It specifies CASSPSGGVGEAFF. This chain uses TRBV18 with TRBJ1-1, with D tentatively TRBD1 (5 bases). Per germline, CDR1 KGHSH and CDR2 LQKENI. With 3 bases removed from V and 7 bases from J, the gap between germline ends came to 15 bases. The CDR3 is made up of 14 amino acids. Filled out from reference TRBV18 and TRBJ1-1, the complete variable domain reads NAGVMQNPRHLVRRRGQEARLRCSPMKGHSHVYWYRQLPEEGLKFMVYLQKENIIDESGMPKERFSAEFPKEGPSILRIQQVVRGDSAAYFCASSPSGGVGEAFFGQGTRLTVV.